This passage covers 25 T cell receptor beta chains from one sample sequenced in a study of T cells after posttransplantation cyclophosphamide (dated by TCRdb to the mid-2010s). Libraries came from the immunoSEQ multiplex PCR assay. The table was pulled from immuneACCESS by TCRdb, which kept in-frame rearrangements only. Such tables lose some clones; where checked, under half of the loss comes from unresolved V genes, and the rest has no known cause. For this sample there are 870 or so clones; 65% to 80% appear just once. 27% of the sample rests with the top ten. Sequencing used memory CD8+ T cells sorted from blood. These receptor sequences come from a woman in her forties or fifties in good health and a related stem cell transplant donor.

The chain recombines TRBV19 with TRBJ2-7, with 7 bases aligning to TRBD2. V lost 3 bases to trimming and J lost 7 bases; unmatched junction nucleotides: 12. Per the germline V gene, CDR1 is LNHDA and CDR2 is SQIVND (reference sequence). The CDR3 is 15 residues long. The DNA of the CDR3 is TGTGCCAGTAGTATTCCGGGGGAGGGCATGAGTGAGCAGTACTTC. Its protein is CASSIPGEGMSEQYF.

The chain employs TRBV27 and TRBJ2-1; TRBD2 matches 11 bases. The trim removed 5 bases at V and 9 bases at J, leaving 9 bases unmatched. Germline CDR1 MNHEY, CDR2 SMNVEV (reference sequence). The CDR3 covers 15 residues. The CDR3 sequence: CASSVTSGSMGEQFF. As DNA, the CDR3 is TGTGCCAGCAGTGTAACTAGCGGGAGCATGGGTGAGCAGTTCTTC.

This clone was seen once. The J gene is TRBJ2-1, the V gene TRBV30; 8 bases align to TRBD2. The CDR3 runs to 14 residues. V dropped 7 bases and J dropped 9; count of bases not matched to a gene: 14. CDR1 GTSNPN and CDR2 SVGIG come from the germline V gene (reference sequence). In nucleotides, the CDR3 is TGTGCCTCCGACGGGACTAGTAGAGGTGGTGAGCAGTTCTTC. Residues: CASDGTSRGGEQFF. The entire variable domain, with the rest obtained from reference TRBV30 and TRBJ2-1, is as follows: SQTIHQWPATLVQPVGSPLSLECTVEGTSNPNLYWYRQAAGRGLQLLFYSVGIGQISSEVPQNLSASRPQDRQFILSSKKLLLSDSGFYLCASDGTSRGGEQFFGPGTRLTVL.

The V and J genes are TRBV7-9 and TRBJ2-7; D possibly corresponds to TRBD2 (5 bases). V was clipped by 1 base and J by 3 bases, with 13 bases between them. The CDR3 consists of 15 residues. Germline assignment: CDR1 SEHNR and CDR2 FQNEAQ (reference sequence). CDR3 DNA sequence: TGTGCCAGCAGCTTAGGTGAGGGAACGGACTACGAGCAGTACTTC. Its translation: CASSLGEGTDYEQYF.

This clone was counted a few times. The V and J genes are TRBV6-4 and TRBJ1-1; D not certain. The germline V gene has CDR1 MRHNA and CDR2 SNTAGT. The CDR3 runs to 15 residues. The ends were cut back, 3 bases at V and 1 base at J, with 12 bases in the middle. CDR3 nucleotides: TGTGCCAGCAGTGAGACCCCACAGCAGAACACTGAAGCTTTCTTT. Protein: CASSETPQQNTEAFF.

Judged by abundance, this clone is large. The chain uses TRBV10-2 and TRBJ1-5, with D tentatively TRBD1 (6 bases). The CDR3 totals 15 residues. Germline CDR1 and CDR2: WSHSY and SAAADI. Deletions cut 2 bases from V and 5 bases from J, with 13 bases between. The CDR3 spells CASSEETGWDQPQHF. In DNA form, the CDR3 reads TGCGCCAGCAGTGAGGAAACAGGGTGGGATCAGCCCCAGCATTTT.

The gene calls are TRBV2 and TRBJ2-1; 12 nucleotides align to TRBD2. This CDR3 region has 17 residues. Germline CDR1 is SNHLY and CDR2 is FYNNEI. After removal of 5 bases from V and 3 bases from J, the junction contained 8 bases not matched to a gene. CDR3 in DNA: TGTGCCAGCAGTAAACGGACTAGCGGGATAGACTACAATGAGCAGTTCTTC. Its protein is CASSKRTSGIDYNEQFF.

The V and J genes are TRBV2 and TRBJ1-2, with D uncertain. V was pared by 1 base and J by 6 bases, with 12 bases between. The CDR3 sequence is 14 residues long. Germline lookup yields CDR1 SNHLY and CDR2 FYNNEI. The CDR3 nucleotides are TGTGCCAGCAGTGAAGTGACCCGGGTCGATGGCTACACCTTC. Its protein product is CASSEVTRVDGYTF.

CDR3 in amino acids: CASSGTSGSHNEQFF. The CDR3 coding sequence is TGTGCCAGCAGTGGGACTAGCGGGTCTCATAATGAGCAGTTCTTC. The V call is TRBV28, the J call TRBJ2-1; 12 bases are a match to TRBD2. The CDR3 loop spans 15 amino acids. The V and J ends lost 5 bases and 7 bases, in that order; junction bases with no gene match: 6. The germline V gene encodes CDR1 MDHEN and CDR2 SYDVKM.

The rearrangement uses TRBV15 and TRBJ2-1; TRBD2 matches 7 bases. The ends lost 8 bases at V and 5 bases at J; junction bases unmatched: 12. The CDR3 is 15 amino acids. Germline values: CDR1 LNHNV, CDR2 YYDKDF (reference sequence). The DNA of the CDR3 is TGTGCCACCGCTGGAGGGCTAGCGGACGACAATGAGCAGTTCTTC. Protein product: CATAGGLADDNEQFF.

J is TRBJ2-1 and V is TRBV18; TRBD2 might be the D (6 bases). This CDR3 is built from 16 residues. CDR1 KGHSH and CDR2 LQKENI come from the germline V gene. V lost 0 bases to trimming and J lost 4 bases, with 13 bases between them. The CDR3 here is CASSPPWGAGYNEQFF. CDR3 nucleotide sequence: TGTGCCAGCTCACCACCCTGGGGCGCGGGATACAATGAGCAGTTCTTC.

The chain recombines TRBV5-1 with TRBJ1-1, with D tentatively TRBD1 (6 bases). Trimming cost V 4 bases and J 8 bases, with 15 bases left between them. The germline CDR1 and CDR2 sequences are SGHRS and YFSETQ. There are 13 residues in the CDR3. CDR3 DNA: TGCGCCAGCAGCCCTTGGACAGTTACCGAAGCTTTCTTT. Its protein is CASSPWTVTEAFF.

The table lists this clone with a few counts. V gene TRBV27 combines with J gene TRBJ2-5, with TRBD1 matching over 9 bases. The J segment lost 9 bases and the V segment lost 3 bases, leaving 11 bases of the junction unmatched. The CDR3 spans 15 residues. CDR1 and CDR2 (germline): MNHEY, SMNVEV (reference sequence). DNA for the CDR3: TGTGCCAGCAGTTTGTCCCGGGACAGGGAAGGGGCCCAGTACTTC. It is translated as CASSLSRDREGAQYF.

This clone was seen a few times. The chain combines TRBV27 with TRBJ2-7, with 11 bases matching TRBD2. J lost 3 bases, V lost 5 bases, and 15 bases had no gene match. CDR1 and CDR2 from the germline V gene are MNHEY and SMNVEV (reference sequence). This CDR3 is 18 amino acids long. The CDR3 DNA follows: TGTGCCAGCAGTCAGCTCGGAACTAGCGGGAGCCGCAACTACGAGCAGTACTTC. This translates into CASSQLGTSGSRNYEQYF.

The CDR3, as DNA: TGCGCCAGCAGCAAAGGGGCAGGGGATAACTATGGCTACACCTTC. The encoded protein is CASSKGAGDNYGYTF. V and J are TRBV4-1 and TRBJ1-2; D possibly corresponds to TRBD1 (6 bases). The CDR3 runs 15 residues. Germline loops: CDR1 MGHRA, CDR2 YSYEKL. The V end was cut by 5 bases, the J end by 1 base, with 14 bases between.

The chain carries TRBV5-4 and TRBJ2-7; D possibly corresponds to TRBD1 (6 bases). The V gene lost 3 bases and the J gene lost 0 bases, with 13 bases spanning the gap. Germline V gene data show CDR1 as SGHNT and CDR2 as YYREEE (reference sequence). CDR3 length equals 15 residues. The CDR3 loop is CASSSDSSFSYEQYF. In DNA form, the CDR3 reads TGTGCCAGCAGCTCGGACAGCTCTTTCTCCTACGAGCAGTACTTC.

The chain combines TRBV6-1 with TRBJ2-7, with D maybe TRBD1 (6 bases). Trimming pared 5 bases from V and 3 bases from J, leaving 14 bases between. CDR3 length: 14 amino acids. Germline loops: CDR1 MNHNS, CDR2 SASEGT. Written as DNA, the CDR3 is TGTGCCAGCAGTCAGAGAACAGGGAACTACGAGCAGTACTTC. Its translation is CASSQRTGNYEQYF.

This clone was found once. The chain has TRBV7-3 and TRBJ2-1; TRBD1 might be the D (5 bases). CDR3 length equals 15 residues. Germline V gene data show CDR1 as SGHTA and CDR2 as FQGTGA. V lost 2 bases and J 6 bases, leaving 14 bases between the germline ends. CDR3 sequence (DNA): TGTGCCAGCAGCTTATTCCAGGGATTGTCCAATGAGCAGTTCTTC. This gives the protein CASSLFQGLSNEQFF.

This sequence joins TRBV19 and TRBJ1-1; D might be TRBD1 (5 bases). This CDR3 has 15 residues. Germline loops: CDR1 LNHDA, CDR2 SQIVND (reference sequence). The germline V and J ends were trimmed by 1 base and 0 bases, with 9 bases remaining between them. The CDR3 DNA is TGTGCCAGTAGTATAGGAGTGGACATGAACACTGAAGCTTTCTTT. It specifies CASSIGVDMNTEAFF. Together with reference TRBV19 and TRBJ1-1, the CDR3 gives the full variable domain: DGGITQSPKYLFRKEGQNVTLSCEQNLNHDAMYWYRQDPGQGLRLIYYSQIVNDFQKGDIAEGYSVSREKKESFPLTVTSAQKNPTAFYLCASSIGVDMNTEAFFGQGTRLTVV.

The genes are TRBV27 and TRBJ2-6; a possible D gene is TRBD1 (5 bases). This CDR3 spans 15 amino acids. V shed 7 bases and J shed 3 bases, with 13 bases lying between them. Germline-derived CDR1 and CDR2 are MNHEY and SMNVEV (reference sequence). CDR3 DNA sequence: TGTGCCAGCACCTTAGGGGCGAATGGGGCCAACGTCCTGACTTTC. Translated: CASTLGANGANVLTF.

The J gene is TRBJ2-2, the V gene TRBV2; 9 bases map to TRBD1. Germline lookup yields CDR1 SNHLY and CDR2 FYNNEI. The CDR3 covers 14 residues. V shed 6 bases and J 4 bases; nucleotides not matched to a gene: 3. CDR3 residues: CASRRTGVTGELFF. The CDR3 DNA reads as TGTGCCAGCAGAAGGACAGGGGTCACCGGGGAGCTGTTTTTT.

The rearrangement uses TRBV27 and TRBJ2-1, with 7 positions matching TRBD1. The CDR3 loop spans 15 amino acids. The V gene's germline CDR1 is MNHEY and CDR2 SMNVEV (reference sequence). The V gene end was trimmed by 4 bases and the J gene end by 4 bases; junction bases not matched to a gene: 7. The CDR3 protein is CASSYGQEVYNEQFF. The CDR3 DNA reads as TGTGCCAGCAGTTATGGACAGGAGGTTTACAATGAGCAGTTCTTC.

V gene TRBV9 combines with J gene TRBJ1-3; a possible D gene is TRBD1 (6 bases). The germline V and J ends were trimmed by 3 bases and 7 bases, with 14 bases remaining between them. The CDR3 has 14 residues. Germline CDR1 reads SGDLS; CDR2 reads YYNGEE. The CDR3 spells CASSARTGMNTIYF. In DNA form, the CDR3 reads TGTGCCAGCAGCGCCCGAACAGGGATGAACACCATATATTTT.

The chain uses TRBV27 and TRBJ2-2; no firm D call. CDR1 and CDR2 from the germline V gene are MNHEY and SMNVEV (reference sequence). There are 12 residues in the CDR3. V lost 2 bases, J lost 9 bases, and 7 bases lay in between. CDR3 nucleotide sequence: TGTGCCAGCAGTTTAAACAACAGGGAGCTGTTTTTT. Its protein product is CASSLNNRELFF.

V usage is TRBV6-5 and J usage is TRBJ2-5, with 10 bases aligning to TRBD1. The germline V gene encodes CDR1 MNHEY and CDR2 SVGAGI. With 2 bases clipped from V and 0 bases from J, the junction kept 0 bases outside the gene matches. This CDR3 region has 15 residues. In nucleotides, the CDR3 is TGTGCCAGCAGTTACGGGACAGGGGACCAAGAGACCCAGTACTTC. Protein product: CASSYGTGDQETQYF.